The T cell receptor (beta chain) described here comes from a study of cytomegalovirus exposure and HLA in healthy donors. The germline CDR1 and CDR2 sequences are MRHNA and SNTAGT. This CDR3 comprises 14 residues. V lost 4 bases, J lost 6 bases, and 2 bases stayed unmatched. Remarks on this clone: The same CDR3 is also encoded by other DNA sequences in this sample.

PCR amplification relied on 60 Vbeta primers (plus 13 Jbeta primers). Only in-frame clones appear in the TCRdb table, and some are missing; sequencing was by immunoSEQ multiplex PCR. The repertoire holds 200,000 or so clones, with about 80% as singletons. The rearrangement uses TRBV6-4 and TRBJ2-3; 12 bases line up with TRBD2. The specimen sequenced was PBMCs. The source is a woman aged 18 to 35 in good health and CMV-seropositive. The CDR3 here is CASSASGGADTQYF. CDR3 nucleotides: TGTGCCAGCAGTGCTAGCGGGGGGGCCGATACGCAGTATTTT.